Presented here are 21 T cell receptor beta chains from one specimen sequenced in a study of blood T cell repertoires in COVID-19. The protocol was immunoSEQ multiplex PCR, while the TCRdb copy is restricted to in-frame clones and leaves out a portion. This sample yields about 160,000 clones, of which approximately 80% are seen a single time; less than 6% belongs to the top ten. The sequenced material came from PBMCs or T cells enriched from blood (not recorded which). These receptor sequences come from a man in his forties who had recovered from COVID-19.

This chain links TRBV7-9 with TRBJ2-5; 7 positions agree with TRBD1. The length of the CDR3 is 14 residues. The trim removed 6 bases at V and 1 base at J, leaving 5 bases unmatched. CDR1 SEHNR and CDR2 FQNEAQ come from the germline V gene (reference sequence). In DNA, the CDR3 is TGTGCCAGCAGAGGGGGCACTTTCCAAGAGACCCAGTACTTC. It codes for CASRGGTFQETQYF.

The chain uses TRBV10-1 and TRBJ2-1; D may be TRBD2 (5 bases). The CDR3 is 13 residues long. The germline V and J ends were trimmed by 4 bases and 9 bases, with 13 bases remaining between them. Germline V gene sequence: CDR1 WNHNN, CDR2 SYGVQD (reference sequence). The CDR3 DNA reads TGCGCCAGCAGTGGAGTGCTAGCCGGTGAGCAGTTCTTC. Translated, it gives CASSGVLAGEQFF.

This chain links TRBV11-2 with TRBJ2-1; 9 bases align to TRBD1. V was clipped by 4 bases and J by 4 bases; unmatched bases: 8. Germline V gives CDR1 SGHAT, CDR2 FQNNGV. The CDR3 has 16 amino acids. CDR3 residues: CASSSLTGGDYNEQFF. Here the CDR3 DNA reads TGTGCCAGCAGCTCCTTGACAGGGGGAGATTACAATGAGCAGTTCTTC.

The J gene is TRBJ2-5, the V gene TRBV15, with D hard to call. Germline CDR1 and CDR2: LNHNV and YYDKDF (reference sequence). The CDR3 contains 15 residues. The V end was cut by 1 base, the J end by 1 base, with 10 bases between. The CDR3, as DNA: TGTGCCACCAGCAGAGCCCGACAAATCCAAGAGACCCAGTACTTC. Residues: CATSRARQIQETQYF.

This CDR3 is CANPTAYGYTF. The CDR3 bases are TGTGCCAACCCGACAGCGTATGGCTACACCTTC. The chain carries TRBV2 and TRBJ1-2, with D perhaps matching TRBD1 (5 bases). From germline, CDR1 is SNHLY and CDR2 FYNNEI. The ends were cut back, 10 bases at V and 5 bases at J, with 11 bases in the middle. CDR3 length: 11 amino acids.

This chain uses TRBV5-1 with TRBJ1-4, with a possible D match to TRBD1 (5 bases). The V end was cut by 3 bases, the J end by 6 bases, with 15 bases between. This CDR3 has 15 residues. Germline V gene data show CDR1 as SGHRS and CDR2 as YFSETQ. The CDR3 is CASSSGDFLDEKLFF. Here the CDR3 DNA reads TGCGCCAGCAGCTCCGGGGACTTTTTGGATGAAAAACTGTTTTTT.

This chain joins TRBV27 and TRBJ1-2, with 8 bases lining up with TRBD1. The J segment lost 4 bases and the V segment lost 1 base, leaving 2 bases of the junction unmatched. The CDR3 is 14 amino acids. The germline gives CDR1 MNHEY, CDR2 SMNVEV (reference sequence). The CDR3 sequence is CASSLFDRGYGYTF. The DNA of the CDR3 is TGTGCCAGCAGTTTATTTGACAGGGGCTATGGCTACACCTTC.

As DNA, the CDR3 is TGTGCCAGCAGTTCAGGGACCCAGTACTTC. Protein product: CASSSGTQYF. The chain is built from TRBV12-3 or TRBV12-4 and TRBJ2-5; no definite D call. The CDR3 is made up of 10 amino acids. With 4 bases removed from V and 7 bases from J, the gap between germline ends came to 4 bases.

This chain links TRBV11-2 with TRBJ1-2; D possibly corresponds to TRBD1 (6 bases). CDR1 and CDR2 from the germline V gene are SGHAT and FQNNGV. V was clipped by 5 bases and J by 7 bases, with 8 bases between them. This CDR3 has 11 amino acids. The CDR3 region has the DNA TGTGCCAGCAGCCTCAGGGGTGGCTACACCTTC. This translates into CASSLRGGYTF.

This clone occurred once. The rearrangement uses TRBV3-1 (or the pseudogene TRBV3-2) and TRBJ1-3, with D maybe TRBD1 (5 bases). Per germline, CDR1 LGHDT and CDR2 YNNKEL (reference sequence). The CDR3 sequence is 15 residues long. V was clipped by 4 bases and J by 4 bases, with 14 bases between them. CDR3 in amino acids: CASSLGGDTGNTIYF. The CDR3 nucleotides read TGTGCCAGCAGCCTCGGGGGGGATACGGGAAACACCATATATTTT.

In regard to this clone: The sample has other DNA sequences that encode this CDR3 too. CDR3 in DNA: TGTGCCTGGAGTGTAAGGGGTGAAAAACTGTTTTTT. Translating gives CAWSVRGEKLFF. The chain links TRBV30 to TRBJ1-4; TRBD1 might be the D (5 bases). There are 12 residues in the CDR3. The germline V gene has CDR1 GTSNPN and CDR2 SVGIG (reference sequence). V was shortened by 0 bases and J by 7 bases, with 6 bases between the two germline ends.

The chain is built from TRBV30 and TRBJ1-2; 12 bases are a match to TRBD1. CDR3 size: 14 residues. Germline CDR1 is GTSNPN and CDR2 is SVGIG (reference sequence). J lost 7 bases, V lost 3 bases, and 6 bases had no gene match. This CDR3 is CAWRPGTGGGGYTF. In nucleotides, the CDR3 is TGTGCCTGGAGGCCAGGGACAGGGGGCGGTGGCTACACCTTC.

The chain recombines TRBV12-2 with TRBJ1-2; the table names TRBD1, a call not compared with the DNA. TRBV12-2 is a pseudogene segment. This CDR3 has 14 amino acids. The CDR3 protein is CASRSGQDSWGYTF. CDR3 DNA: TGTGCAAGTCGCTCGGGACAGGACAGCTGGGGCTACACCTTC.

This rearrangement joins TRBV7-9 to TRBJ1-1; TRBD1 agrees at 8 bases. The CDR3 has 14 residues. CDR1 is SEHNR and CDR2 is FQNEAQ in the germline V gene (reference sequence). Trimming took 4 bases from V and 8 from J; bases not matched to a gene: 9. The CDR3 DNA is TGTGCCAGCAGCTCAATAACAGGACAGGGAGAAGCTTTCTTT. Residues: CASSSITGQGEAFF.

The rearrangement uses TRBV5-4 and TRBJ1-5; 8 bases are shared with TRBD1. The CDR3 is 15 residues long. With 0 bases clipped from V and 3 bases from J, the junction kept 2 bases outside the gene matches. Per the germline V gene, CDR1 is SGHNT and CDR2 is YYREEE (reference sequence). The CDR3 spells CASSLGGQANQPQHF. CDR3 nucleotide sequence: TGTGCCAGCAGCTTGGGGGGACAGGCCAATCAGCCCCAGCATTTT.

This clone appeared a single time. The chain joins TRBV5-5 to TRBJ1-2; D uncertain. V lost 1 base to trimming and J lost 2 bases, with 9 bases between them. CDR3 length: 14 amino acids. Looked up from germline, CDR1 is SGHKS and CDR2 is YYEKEE (reference sequence). In DNA form, the CDR3 reads TGTGCCAGCAGCTTGCGGGGTCCGAACTATGGCTACACCTTC. Translating gives CASSLRGPNYGYTF.

V is TRBV14 and J is TRBJ1-4; 7 bases fit TRBD1. The CDR3 is made up of 13 amino acids. Germline CDR1 reads SGHDN; CDR2 reads FVKESK. Trimming at V came to 6 bases and at J to 5 bases, leaving 3 bases not matched to a gene. The CDR3 spells CASRGQANEKLFF. In DNA form, the CDR3 reads TGTGCCAGCAGAGGACAGGCAAATGAAAAACTGTTTTTT. Using reference TRBV14 and TRBJ1-4 for the parts outside the CDR3, the full variable domain is EAGVTQFPSHSVIEKGQTVTLRCDPISGHDNLYWYRRVMGKEIKFLLHFVKESKQDESGMPNNRFLAERTGGTYSTLKVQPAELEDSGVYFCASRGQANEKLFFGSGTQLSVL.

This chain connects TRBV7-2 to TRBJ1-4; D is perhaps TRBD1 (5 bases). Trimming removed 3 bases at V and 8 bases at J, with 19 bases between. CDR1 is SGHTA and CDR2 is FQGNSA in the germline V gene. There are 16 residues in the CDR3. CDR3 loop: CASSFNGGTTREKLFF. The CDR3 nucleotides are TGTGCCAGCAGCTTCAATGGCGGGACTACAAGGGAAAAACTGTTTTTT. The variable domain in full, with the rest retrieved from reference TRBV7-2 and TRBJ1-4, is GAGVSQSPSNKVTEKGKDVELRCDPISGHTALYWYRQSLGQGLEFLIYFQGNSAPDKSGLPSDRFSAERTGGSVSTLTIQRTQQEDSAVYLCASSFNGGTTREKLFFGSGTQLSVL.

This sequence joins TRBV18 and TRBJ1-5; D may be TRBD1 (5 bases). Trimming shortened V by 6 bases and J by 7 bases, and 25 bases separated the two germline ends. CDR3 length: 17 amino acids. Per the germline V gene, CDR1 is KGHSH and CDR2 is LQKENI. CDR3 residues: CASSGGPGQGLGQPQHF. DNA for the CDR3: TGTGCCAGCTCCGGAGGGCCTGGGCAGGGATTAGGACAGCCCCAGCATTTT.

This clone turned up a few times. CDR3 region: CASSPMIAGTGGKLFF. As DNA, the CDR3 is TGTGCCAGCAGCCCTATGATAGCCGGGACAGGGGGAAAACTGTTTTTT. This chain links TRBV2 with TRBJ1-4; 11 nucleotides agree with TRBD1. The CDR3 contains 16 residues. CDR1 is SNHLY and CDR2 is FYNNEI in the germline V gene. V was clipped by 6 bases and J by 10 bases; unmatched bases: 13.

This clone was observed a single time. J is TRBJ1-2 and V is TRBV5-5; 8 bases map to TRBD1. Germline trimming cut 3 bases from V and 4 bases from J; bases unmatched to any gene: 8. Germline CDR1 reads SGHKS; CDR2 reads YYEKEE (reference sequence). CDR3 length: 15 residues. CDR3 in DNA: TGTGCCAGCAGCTCCAACCAGGGGGCGAGCTATGGCTACACCTTC. It encodes CASSSNQGASYGYTF.